This TCR beta chain is from a study of regulatory T cells in long-lasting Graves disease. This sample's time point: newly diagnosed GD, antithyroid drugs for less than 3 months. After RNA was extracted from PBMCs, the TCR library was made from it. The authors drew around 9 milliliters of peripheral blood into EDTA tubes. Building of the TCR beta libraries involved iRepertoire HTBI primers and Arm-PCR of CDR3 regions. MiXCR, run by TCRdb on the multiplex PCR reads, gives a single entry per CDR3 protein. The sample holds some 500,000 distinct CDR3 sequences; roughly 15% are singletons and the top ten take approximately 25%. This CDR3 is built from 10 residues. The V gene lost 7 bases and the J gene lost 6 bases, with 6 bases spanning the gap. Germline CDR1 and CDR2: MNHNS and SASEGT. The sample also formed part of further work on T cells in Graves' hyperthyroidism and ophthalmopathy. From that report: Stability of Graves' hyperthyroidism was defined as absent ophthalmopathy progression within 18 months. Patients showing uncontrolled infection, other autoimmune disease, pregnancy or lactation were ineligible.

The clonotype comes from a woman aged 40 to 65 with Graves disease. This specimen consisted of peripheral blood mononuclear cells (PBMCs), obtained at new diagnosis, from a patient treated with antithyroid drugs. This chain uses TRBV6-1 with TRBJ1-2; the D is unclear. Here the CDR3 DNA reads TGTGCCAGCACTTCCAATGGCTACACCTTC. The encoded protein is CASTSNGYTF.